The 11 T cell receptor beta chains in this list originate from one sample, sequenced in a study of shared clonotypes between healthy human individuals. The table came from immunoSEQ multiplex PCR; TCRdb's copy has only in-frame clones and leaves some out. The data contain around 1.1 million clones, approximately 78% of them seen just once; the ten biggest clones take up 0.55% to 0.7%. The sequencing input was memory CD4+ T cells from PBMCs. The subset denotes: CD45RA-negative fraction. Every receptor here comes from a young man in good health. Some clones in this sample may be carry-over from other donors' samples.

Written as DNA, the CDR3 is TGTGCCAGCAGCCACTACCAAGAGACCCAGTACTTC. It encodes CASSHYQETQYF. The genes are TRBV13 and TRBJ2-5; D is unresolved. The CDR3 is made up of 12 amino acids. V lost 5 bases and J lost 0, with 4 bases in between. Germline values: CDR1 PRHDT, CDR2 FYEKMQ (reference sequence).

The J gene is TRBJ2-5, the V gene TRBV6-1, with D perhaps matching TRBD1 (7 bases). V was pared by 4 bases and J by 5 bases, with 14 bases between. Germline V gene lookup returns CDR1 MNHNS and CDR2 SASEGT. The CDR3 has 14 amino acids. The DNA for the CDR3 is TGTGCCAGCAGTGCACTCCCAGGGGGGGAGACCCAGTACTTC. It encodes CASSALPGGETQYF.

The genes are TRBV2 and TRBJ2-7, with D perhaps TRBD1 (5 bases). V was trimmed by 6 bases and J by 3 bases, leaving 9 bases between them. CDR3 length equals 12 residues. The V gene's germline CDR1 is SNHLY and CDR2 FYNNEI. CDR3 amino acids: CASRSQGYEQYF. CDR3 DNA: TGTGCCAGCAGGTCCCAGGGCTACGAGCAGTACTTC.

Comments on this clone: Since a far larger clone is one base different, this is likely a read error. Other DNA sequences within the sample encode an identical CDR3. The V and J genes are TRBV7-9 and TRBJ1-1; D is uncertain. The CDR3 is 13 amino acids. CDR1 is SEHNR, CDR2 FQNEAQ, per germline (reference sequence). The CDR3 nucleotides read TGTGCCAGCAGTAGCAAGCTGAACACCGAAGCTTTCTTT. Encoded protein: CASSSKLNTEAFF.

CDR3 sequence reads: CASSLGPLRQGANYGYTF. CDR3 sequence (DNA): TGTGCCAGCAGCTTAGGCCCCCTACGACAGGGAGCTAACTATGGCTACACCTTC. The chain links TRBV7-3 to TRBJ1-2, with 7 bases fitting TRBD1. Trimming at V came to 2 bases and at J to 0 bases, leaving 12 bases not matched to a gene. Germline-derived CDR1 and CDR2 are SGHTA and FQGTGA. CDR3 length: 18 amino acids. Combining the CDR3 with reference TRBV7-3 and TRBJ1-2 gives the whole variable domain GAGVSQTPSNKVTEKGKYVELRCDPISGHTALYWYRQSLGQGPEFLIYFQGTGAADDSGLPNDRFFAVRPEGSVSTLKIQRTERGDSAVYLCASSLGPLRQGANYGYTFGSGTRLTVV.

V is TRBV28 and J is TRBJ2-4; 7 nucleotides agree with TRBD1. CDR1 and CDR2 from the germline V gene are MDHEN and SYDVKM. The trim removed 4 bases at V and 0 bases at J, leaving 6 bases unmatched. CDR3 length: 16 residues. Here the CDR3 DNA reads TGTGCCAGCAGTTATCGGGGACAGCTAGCCAAAAACATTCAGTACTTC. It codes for CASSYRGQLAKNIQYF.

The J gene is TRBJ1-2, the V gene TRBV7-3; no firm D call. Germline V CDR1 and CDR2: SGHTA, FQGTGA. The ends were cut back, 2 bases at V and 8 bases at J, with 12 bases in the middle. There are 13 residues in the CDR3. This chain's CDR3 is CASSLSRPPGYTF. DNA of the CDR3: TGTGCCAGCAGCTTATCGCGACCGCCAGGCTACACCTTC.

As to this clone: Other DNA sequences within the sample encode an identical CDR3. The genes are TRBV18 and TRBJ1-1; D gene uncertain. The CDR3 sequence is 13 residues long. Trimming removed 3 bases at V and 2 bases at J, with 7 bases between. Per the germline V gene, CDR1 is KGHSH and CDR2 is LQKENI. CDR3 in amino acids: CASSPSTNTEAFF. CDR3 nucleotide sequence: TGTGCCAGCTCACCCTCCACCAACACTGAAGCTTTCTTT.

The chain is built from TRBV30 and TRBJ2-7; 7 nucleotides line up with TRBD2. The CDR3 runs 12 residues. With V trimmed by 4 bases and J by 6 bases, 6 bases remained unmatched. Germline CDR1 is GTSNPN and CDR2 is SVGIG (reference sequence). The CDR3 loop reads CAWNAGVREQYF. In nucleotides, the CDR3 is TGTGCCTGGAATGCGGGAGTTCGCGAGCAGTACTTC.

The rearrangement uses TRBV4-1 and TRBJ2-5, with D perhaps TRBD1 or TRBD2 (5 bases each). The end of the DNA is better explained by TRBJ2-7, so the J call may be wrong. In germline, CDR1 is MGHRA, CDR2 YSYEKL. The CDR3 length is 14 residues. Here the CDR3 DNA reads TGCGCCAGCAGCCGAGATGGGGGAAATGGCGAGCAGTACTTC. Translation gives CASSRDGGNGEQYF.

This clone has just one count. This chain connects TRBV5-1 to TRBJ1-2, with D tentatively TRBD1 (6 bases). The CDR3 has 14 residues. CDR1 SGHRS and CDR2 YFSETQ come from the germline V gene. The ends were cut back, 4 bases at V and 3 bases at J, with 13 bases in the middle. CDR3 region: CASSPNRADYGYTF. In nucleotides, the CDR3 is TGCGCCAGCAGCCCTAACAGGGCGGACTATGGCTACACCTTC.